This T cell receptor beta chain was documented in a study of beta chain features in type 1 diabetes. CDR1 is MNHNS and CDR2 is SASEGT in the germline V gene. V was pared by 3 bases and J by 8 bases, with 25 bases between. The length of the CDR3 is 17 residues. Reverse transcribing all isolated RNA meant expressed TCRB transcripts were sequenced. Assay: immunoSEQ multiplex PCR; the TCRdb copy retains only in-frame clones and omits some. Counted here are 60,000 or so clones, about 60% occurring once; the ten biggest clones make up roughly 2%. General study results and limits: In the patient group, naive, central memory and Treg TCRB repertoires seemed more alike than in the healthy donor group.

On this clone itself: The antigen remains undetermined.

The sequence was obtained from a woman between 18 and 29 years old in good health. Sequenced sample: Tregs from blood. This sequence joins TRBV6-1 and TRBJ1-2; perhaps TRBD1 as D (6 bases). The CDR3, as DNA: TGTGCCAGCAGTGACAGGATCTTCATCAGGGGAGTGGAAGGCTACACCTTC. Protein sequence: CASSDRIFIRGVEGYTF.